Following are 32 T cell receptor beta chains from one sample sequenced in a study of spatial heterogeneity in lung cancer (dated by TCRdb to 2018 to 2020). What the study reported, not specific to this receptor: A correlation was observed between the number of expanded intratumoral alpha and beta TCRs and the tumor nonsynonymous mutation count.

Library construction relied on 5' RACE. Sequencing took place on a NextSeq 500. The raw public data were reprocessed by TCRdb itself: fastp quality trimming at Q25, MiXCR clonotype calling, in-frame beta chains only. CDR3 protein sequences are deduplicated, and each keeps its most common genes and DNA. For this sample the table gives approximately 5,900 distinct CDR3 sequences, of which roughly 15% were detected only once. Together, the top ten hold more than 12% of the sample. The label giving this sample's time point can be read as: sample taken at primary tumor resection. No antigen has been assigned to these receptors. Sample: lung tumor tissue, taken at surgery. Receptors were obtained from a male donor with early-stage non-small cell lung cancer.

Many counts were recorded for this clonotype. This chain uses TRBV30 with TRBJ2-3; 7 bases line up with TRBD2. In germline, CDR1 is GTSNPN, CDR2 SVGIG (reference sequence). V lost 2 bases, J lost 3 bases, and 5 bases stayed unmatched. This CDR3 has 14 amino acids. The CDR3 nucleotides are TGTGCCTGGAGTCGGGGCGGGAGAACAGATACGCAGTATTTT. This sequence encodes CAWSRGGRTDTQYF.

This clonotype has at least ten counts. The chain recombines TRBV29-1 with TRBJ1-1, with D uncertain. Trimming left V 4 bases short and J 0 bases short, with 6 bases between. Germline V CDR1 and CDR2: SQVTM, ANQGSEA. This CDR3 contains 12 residues. This CDR3 reads CSVGQMNTEAFF. CDR3 sequence (DNA): TGCAGCGTTGGGCAGATGAACACTGAAGCTTTCTTT.

In its sample, this clonotype is medium-sized. The rearrangement uses TRBV20-1 and TRBJ2-1; D is unclear. Trimming pared 2 bases from V and 8 bases from J, leaving 10 bases between. The CDR3 loop spans 12 amino acids. The germline gives CDR1 DFQATT, CDR2 SNEGSKA (reference sequence). The CDR3 region has the DNA TGCAGTGCTAGACTAGGAGAGTATGAGCAGTTCTTC. Amino acid sequence: CSARLGEYEQFF.

This clonotype ranks as medium-sized. This sequence joins TRBV20-1 and TRBJ2-7; D remains ambiguous. CDR1 is DFQATT, CDR2 SNEGSKA, per germline (reference sequence). There are 15 residues in the CDR3. Deletions cut 5 bases from V and 5 bases from J, with 22 bases between. CDR3 nucleotide sequence: TGCAGTGCTTATAGCTTAGAGTCTATTAATGACGAGCAGTACTTC. It yields the protein CSAYSLESINDEQYF.

This clonotype was seen many times. This chain connects TRBV6-2 or TRBV6-3 to TRBJ1-1; TRBD1 agrees at 7 bases. Germline CDR1 reads MNHEY; CDR2 reads SVGEGT. The CDR3 covers 13 residues. V lost 5 bases and J lost 4; bases outside the gene matches: 4. The CDR3: CASSGTVGTEAFF. As DNA, the CDR3 is TGTGCCAGCAGTGGGACAGTGGGCACTGAAGCTTTCTTT.

Judged by abundance, this clonotype is medium-sized. The chain carries TRBV28 and TRBJ2-1; D uncertain. From germline, CDR1 is MDHEN and CDR2 SYDVKM. V lost 1 base and J lost 0, with 10 bases in between. The CDR3 covers 16 residues. CDR3 amino acids: CASSLFGATSYNEQFF. The CDR3 nucleotides are TGTGCCAGCAGTTTATTCGGCGCCACCTCCTACAATGAGCAGTTCTTC.

This chain connects TRBV6-6 to TRBJ2-1, with 7 bases that match TRBD2. Trimming removed 8 bases from V and 0 bases from J; junction bases left unmatched: 7. The CDR3 contains 15 residues. Germline V CDR1 and CDR2: MNHNY, SVGAGI (reference sequence). The CDR3 sequence is CASSQGGSSYNEQFF. The CDR3 DNA is TGTGCCAGCTCGCAGGGAGGGAGCTCCTACAATGAGCAGTTCTTC.

This clonotype was observed a single time. The genes are TRBV3-1 and TRBJ1-1; tentatively, D is TRBD1 (6 bases). Trimming took off 1 base at V and 1 base at J, with 7 bases between the two ends. This CDR3 has 14 amino acids. CDR1 is LGHDT, CDR2 YNNKEL, per germline (reference sequence). The CDR3 is CASSQGTENTEAFF. In DNA form, the CDR3 reads TGTGCCAGCAGCCAAGGGACAGAGAACACTGAAGCTTTCTTT.

The chain links TRBV18 to TRBJ2-1; D not resolved. CDR1 is KGHSH and CDR2 is LQKENI in the germline V gene. V was shortened by 8 bases and J by 4 bases, with 15 bases between the two germline ends. The CDR3 has 14 amino acids. The CDR3 nucleotides read TGTGCCAGCACTGAATATGGTGGGTACAATGAGCAGTTCTTC. This sequence encodes CASTEYGGYNEQFF.

In its sample, this clonotype was seen many times. The V gene is TRBV29-1, the J gene TRBJ1-4, with D hard to call. The CDR3 is 11 amino acids. Germline CDR1 is SQVTM and CDR2 is ANQGSEA. V was trimmed by 0 bases and J by 8 bases, leaving 4 bases between them. In DNA, the CDR3 is TGCAGCGTTGAAGAAGACGAAAAACTGTTTTTT. This sequence encodes CSVEEDEKLFF.

The genes are TRBV7-9 and TRBJ2-1, with D perhaps being TRBD1 or TRBD2 (5 bases each). Per germline, CDR1 SEHNR and CDR2 FQNEAQ (reference sequence). The CDR3 contains 19 residues. V gave up 5 bases and J gave up 0 bases, with 23 bases separating them. DNA for the CDR3: TGTGCCAGCAGCCCCCCCGCCCGGGGACCCTCCGGCTCCTACAATGAGCAGTTCTTC. Its translation: CASSPPARGPSGSYNEQFF.

This rearrangement joins TRBV10-1 to TRBJ2-3; possibly TRBD1 or TRBD2 for D (5 bases each). Germline V gene sequence: CDR1 WNHNN, CDR2 SYGVQD (reference sequence). The V gene lost 6 bases and the J gene lost 5 bases, with 15 bases spanning the gap. The CDR3 extends over 14 amino acids. The CDR3 coding sequence is TGCGCCAGCAGCCGGGACCAAAGAGGAGATACGCAGTATTTT. It codes for CASSRDQRGDTQYF.

At least ten counts were recorded for this clonotype. The CDR3 sequence: CSGSGGDVLYQETQYF. The CDR3 nucleotides read TGCAGTGGAAGCGGGGGGGACGTATTGTACCAAGAGACCCAGTACTTC. V gene TRBV20-1 combines with J gene TRBJ2-5, with 10 nucleotides matching TRBD2. Germline CDR1 and CDR2: DFQATT and SNEGSKA (reference sequence). J was trimmed by 0 bases and V by 7 bases; bases with no gene match: 11. This CDR3 comprises 16 residues.

This clonotype is judged medium-sized (0.01 to 0.1%). The chain has TRBV3-1 and TRBJ1-1; D may be TRBD1 (5 bases). This CDR3 has 14 amino acids. V lost 3 bases, J lost 2 bases, and 10 bases lay in between. Germline V gives CDR1 LGHDT, CDR2 YNNKEL (reference sequence). CDR3 residues: CASSQGGANTEAFF. The CDR3 region has the DNA TGTGCCAGCAGCCAGGGAGGGGCTAACACTGAAGCTTTCTTT.

This clonotype was picked up many times. The rearrangement joins TRBV27 to TRBJ2-7, with 12 positions matching TRBD2. The CDR3 loop spans 15 amino acids. V was clipped by 7 bases and J by 2 bases; unmatched bases: 6. Germline loops: CDR1 MNHEY, CDR2 SMNVEV (reference sequence). CDR3 residues: CASTILAGGPYEQYF. In DNA, the CDR3 is TGTGCCAGCACTATTCTAGCGGGAGGGCCCTACGAGCAGTACTTC.

Many counts were recorded for this clonotype. V and J are TRBV20-1 and TRBJ2-5, with 10 nucleotides matching TRBD2. The V gene end was trimmed by 4 bases and the J gene end by 7 bases; junction bases not matched to a gene: 24. Germline V gene sequence: CDR1 DFQATT, CDR2 SNEGSKA (reference sequence). This CDR3 region has 19 residues. The CDR3: CSATTPLAGNPLRYGTQYF. Here the CDR3 DNA reads TGCAGTGCTACAACCCCACTAGCGGGAAACCCCCTAAGATATGGGACCCAGTACTTC.

This clonotype has only a few counts. The gene calls are TRBV28 and TRBJ1-3; possible D gene TRBD1, 5 bases. Germline V gene data show CDR1 as MDHEN and CDR2 as SYDVKM. This CDR3 comprises 14 residues. V lost 4 bases and J 0 bases, leaving 7 bases between the germline ends. In DNA form, the CDR3 reads TGTGCCAGCAGTTCGACAGCCTCTGGAAACACCATATATTTT. It is translated as CASSSTASGNTIYF.

This clonotype has a count of ten or more. The J gene is TRBJ1-2, the V gene TRBV24-1; TRBD1 aligns across 8 bases. The CDR3 length is 14 residues. In germline, CDR1 is KGHDR, CDR2 SFDVKD. The V gene end was trimmed by 2 bases and the J gene end by 5 bases; junction bases not matched to a gene: 3. The CDR3 nucleotides are TGTGCCACCAGTGATTCAGGGGGCGCATATGGCTACACCTTC. As protein: CATSDSGGAYGYTF.

This clonotype is judged medium-sized. The CDR3 DNA reads as TGCGCCAGCAGCTTTTGGACAGGGTCCCAGCCCCAGCATTTT. Its translation is CASSFWTGSQPQHF. V is TRBV4-1 and J is TRBJ1-5; 8 bases map to TRBD1. The CDR3 totals 14 residues. CDR1 MGHRA and CDR2 YSYEKL come from the germline V gene. The ends lost 5 bases at V and 7 bases at J; junction bases unmatched: 7.

Notes on this clonotype: Being one base from a much bigger clone, this may be a read error. The chain is built from TRBV11-2 and TRBJ2-3, with TRBD2 identical over 8 bases. Germline V gene sequence: CDR1 SGHAT, CDR2 FQNNGV. This CDR3 region has 13 residues. Here the CDR3 reads CATSGGVTDTQYF. Here the CDR3 DNA reads TGTGCCACCAGCGGGGGTGTTACAGATACGCAGTATTTT.

This clonotype is medium-sized. V gene TRBV20-1 combines with J gene TRBJ2-3, with D perhaps given as TRBD1 or TRBD2 (5 bases each). V lost 3 bases and J lost 3, with 16 bases in between. This CDR3 has 15 amino acids. The germline V gene encodes CDR1 DFQATT and CDR2 SNEGSKA (reference sequence). The CDR3 loop is CSASIRLWGTDTQYF. The CDR3, as DNA: TGCAGTGCTAGTATACGGCTTTGGGGGACAGATACGCAGTATTTT.

This clonotype occurred a few times. The rearrangement links TRBV29-1 to TRBJ2-1; 7 nucleotides agree with TRBD2. The ends lost 4 bases at V and 3 bases at J; junction bases unmatched: 18. Germline V gives CDR1 SQVTM, CDR2 ANQGSEA. CDR3 length: 18 residues. The CDR3 region has the DNA TGCAGCGTTGCTACGGTAGTTAGGGACTACCGATTCTACAATGAGCAGTTCTTC. This gives the protein CSVATVVRDYRFYNEQFF.

This clonotype rates as medium-sized (0.01 to 0.1%). The CDR3 loop is CASSQARDSLRDTQYF. CDR3 nucleotide sequence: TGTGCCAGCAGCCAAGCGAGGGACTCTCTTAGAGATACGCAGTATTTT. V is TRBV3-1 and J is TRBJ2-3; the D gene is possibly TRBD2 (6 bases). Germline V gene sequence: CDR1 LGHDT, CDR2 YNNKEL (reference sequence). This CDR3 region has 16 residues. Trimming left V 1 base short and J 5 bases short, with 16 bases between.

This sequence joins TRBV28 and TRBJ1-2, with a weak D call TRBD1 (6 bases). V lost 2 bases and J 4 bases, leaving 23 bases between the germline ends. This CDR3 is 18 amino acids long. Germline CDR1 and CDR2: MDHEN and SYDVKM. The CDR3 protein is CASSLVDRMLVESYGYTF. CDR3 nucleotides: TGTGCCAGCAGTTTAGTAGACAGGATGCTAGTGGAATCCTATGGCTACACCTTC.

By its share, this clonotype is medium-sized (0.01 to 0.1%). The gene calls are TRBV7-9 and TRBJ1-5; D call uncertain. The germline V gene has CDR1 SEHNR and CDR2 FQNEAQ (reference sequence). The CDR3 has 12 amino acids. The germline V and J ends were trimmed by 1 base and 7 bases, with 5 bases remaining between them. CDR3 in amino acids: CASSLGLQPQHF. The CDR3 nucleotides are TGTGCCAGCAGCTTAGGTTTGCAGCCCCAGCATTTT.

This clonotype counts as medium-sized. The V and J genes are TRBV4-3 and TRBJ2-7; 7 bases are shared with TRBD2. The CDR3 runs 14 residues. J gave up 6 bases and V 4 bases, and 9 bases lay outside the gene matches. Germline CDR1 is LGHNA and CDR2 is YSLEER. The CDR3 spells CASSPGGGLGEQYF. CDR3 nucleotide sequence: TGCGCCAGCAGCCCCGGCGGGGGACTCGGCGAGCAGTACTTC.

This clonotype was picked up many times. This rearrangement joins TRBV5-4 to TRBJ2-2, with no clear D. V lost 4 bases, J lost 6 bases, and 7 bases lay in between. The CDR3 spans 12 residues. Per the germline V gene, CDR1 is SGHNT and CDR2 is YYREEE (reference sequence). The CDR3 protein is CASSPHAGELFF. DNA for the CDR3: TGTGCCAGCAGCCCCCATGCCGGGGAGCTGTTTTTT.

This clonotype ranks as medium-sized (0.01 to 0.1%). The chain links TRBV28 to TRBJ1-1, with D possibly TRBD1 on 5 matching bases. Germline V lookup: CDR1 MDHEN, CDR2 SYDVKM. Trimming shortened V by 3 bases and J by 0 bases, and 8 bases separated the two germline ends. The CDR3 has 14 residues. The CDR3 reads CASSLGQLNTEAFF. The CDR3 DNA sequence: TGTGCCAGCAGTTTGGGGCAACTGAACACTGAAGCTTTCTTT. Combining the CDR3 with reference TRBV28 and TRBJ1-1 gives the whole variable domain DVKVTQSSRYLVKRTGEKVFLECVQDMDHENMFWYRQDPGLGLRLIYFSYDVKMKEKGDIPEGYSVSREKKERFSLILESASTNQTSMYLCASSLGQLNTEAFFGQGTRLTVV.

This chain joins TRBV20-1 and TRBJ2-7, with D maybe TRBD2 (5 bases). The V gene's germline CDR1 is DFQATT and CDR2 SNEGSKA (reference sequence). V was cut by 7 bases and J by 0 bases, with 10 bases left in between. This CDR3 region has 12 residues. This CDR3 is CSGTSSSYEQYF. The CDR3 DNA follows: TGCAGTGGGACTTCTAGCTCCTACGAGCAGTACTTC.

This clonotype is classed as medium-sized. The chain joins TRBV25-1 to TRBJ1-2; TRBD1 agrees at 10 bases. Trimming removed 8 bases from V and 4 bases from J; junction bases left unmatched: 1. The CDR3 has 12 residues. Looked up from germline, CDR1 is MGHDK and CDR2 is SYGVNS. CDR3 loop: CASRDRGYGYTF. CDR3 nucleotides: TGTGCCAGCCGGGACAGGGGCTATGGCTACACCTTC.

This clonotype was seen only a few times. For the CDR3, the DNA is TGCGCCAGCAGCCAAGACAGGGTGGTTAGCACAGATACGCAGTATTTT. This gives the protein CASSQDRVVSTDTQYF. V usage is TRBV4-1 and J usage is TRBJ2-3; possibly TRBD1 for D (5 bases). Deletions cut 0 bases from V and 0 bases from J, with 10 bases between. Germline V gene sequence: CDR1 MGHRA, CDR2 YSYEKL. The CDR3 consists of 16 residues.

The rearrangement links TRBV29-1 to TRBJ2-7; tentative D call: TRBD1 (6 bases). In germline, CDR1 is SQVTM, CDR2 ANQGSEA. V gave up 7 bases and J gave up 2 bases, with 12 bases separating them. The CDR3 runs 12 residues. CDR3 sequence reads: CSARDNPYEQYF. The CDR3 DNA reads TGCAGCGCTAGGGACAACCCCTACGAGCAGTACTTC.